This T cell receptor beta chain originates from a study of T cell responses to AZD1222 COVID-19 vaccine. The ends were cut back, 5 bases at V and 6 bases at J, with 13 bases in the middle. The CDR3 spans 13 residues. Germline-derived CDR1 and CDR2 are SGHRS and YFSETQ. Libraries were prepared by immunoSEQ multiplex PCR; TCRdb keeps only in-frame clonotypes and omits some of them. This sample carries 120,000 to 150,000 clones, approximately 90% of them seen once, and the ten largest clones take 3.5% to 4%. The sequence was collected from an adult who received the AZD1222 COVID-19 vaccine. Specimen: peripheral blood, collected 28 days after the second AZD1222 dose. This chain uses TRBV5-1 with TRBJ2-3; D is uncertain. CDR3 region: CASRLPDGDTQYF. As DNA, the CDR3 is TGCGCCAGCAGACTGCCAGACGGCGATACGCAGTATTTT.